These 25 T cell receptor beta chains share one sample of origin, sequenced in a study of CXCR3-negative and CXCR3-positive naive CD8 T cells. Libraries were UMI-labeled 5' RACE TRB cDNA. TCRdb reworked the 5' RACE reads into one entry per CDR3 protein, no DNA. The sample table includes some 6,700 distinct CDR3 sequences. The specimen was naive CXCR3- CD8+ T cells from blood. Described subset: CD45RO-CCR7+CD27+CD95- naive CD8+ T cells lacking CXCR3 (TNR3-). These receptors originate from a human donor in good health. Some clones in this sample may be carry-over from other donors' samples.

The chain is built from TRBV6-6 and TRBJ1-1; TCRdb designates TRBD1, a call that cannot be tested without DNA. Germline lookup yields CDR1 MNHNY and CDR2 SVGAGI (reference sequence). The CDR3 spans 15 residues. The CDR3 sequence: CASSYLGQRNTEAFF.

This clonotype is classed as medium-sized by frequency. The chain is built from TRBV7-6 and TRBJ2-3; TCRdb reports TRBD2, a call that lacks DNA to check it against. This CDR3 has 15 amino acids. CDR1 SGHVS and CDR2 FNYEAQ come from the germline V gene. The CDR3 sequence: CASSLEPSVTDTQYF. Variable domain in full (rest from reference TRBV7-6 and TRBJ2-3): GAGVSQSPRYKVTKRGQDVALRCDPISGHVSLYWYRQALGQGPEFLTYFNYEAQQDKSGLPNDRFSAERPEGSISTLTIQRTEQRDSAMYRCASSLEPSVTDTQYFGPGTRLTVL.

V is TRBV10-2 and J is TRBJ1-6. This CDR3 is 14 amino acids long. Looked up from germline, CDR1 is WSHSY and CDR2 is SAAADI. The CDR3 region is CASSESRVSSPLHF.

The V call is TRBV15, the J call TRBJ2-3; absent DNA, TCRdb's TRBD2 call cannot be checked. Germline lookup yields CDR1 LNHNV and CDR2 YYDKDF (reference sequence). CDR3 length equals 15 residues. The CDR3 region is CATSNSGMGTYTQYF. The whole variable domain, filled in from reference TRBV15 and TRBJ2-3, reads DAMVIQNPRYQVTQFGKPVTLSCSQTLNHNVMYWYQQKSSQAPKLLFHYYDKDFNNEADTPDNFQSRRPNTSFCFLDIRSPGLGDTAMYLCATSNSGMGTYTQYFGPGTRLTVL.

J is TRBJ2-5 and V is TRBV29-1; TCRdb's D call of TRBD2 is untestable without DNA. Germline CDR1 is SQVTM and CDR2 is ANQGSEA. This CDR3 comprises 17 residues. CDR3 residues: CSVDGRSAGAYGETQYF.

By frequency, this clonotype registers medium-sized. CDR3 in amino acids: CSVEGRNYEQYF. The chain carries TRBV29-1 and TRBJ2-7; the D call of TRBD2 rests on TCRdb alone, since no DNA is present to check it. The length of the CDR3 is 12 residues. Germline-derived CDR1 and CDR2 are SQVTM and ANQGSEA.

This rearrangement joins TRBV7-3 to TRBJ2-3; the TCRdb call, TRBD2, lacks DNA for checking. In germline, CDR1 is SGHTA, CDR2 FQGTGA. The CDR3 is 16 residues long. CDR3 amino acids: CASSLGSGTTADTQYF.

The chain has TRBV29-1 and TRBJ2-1; the TCRdb D gene call, TRBD2, has no DNA to confirm it. Germline CDR1 is SQVTM and CDR2 is ANQGSEA. There are 13 residues in the CDR3. This CDR3 is CSVVSGSGYEQFF.

According to its frequency, this clonotype is medium-sized (0.01 to 0.1%). The chain employs TRBV29-1 and TRBJ1-5. The germline V gene encodes CDR1 SQVTM and CDR2 ANQGSEA. The CDR3 consists of 12 residues. The CDR3 reads CSAADLDQPQHF.

This clonotype is medium-sized by frequency. This rearrangement joins TRBV6-1 to TRBJ1-5; TCRdb's D call, TRBD1, is unchecked because there is no DNA. CDR1 MNHNS and CDR2 SASEGT come from the germline V gene. The CDR3 contains 16 residues. The CDR3 is CASSAGQGVSNQPQHF.

V and J are TRBV29-1 and TRBJ1-1. The germline V gene encodes CDR1 SQVTM and CDR2 ANQGSEA. The CDR3 sequence is 13 residues long. The CDR3 loop reads CSVGGEVNTEAFF.

CDR3: CSARDRGSEETQYF. J is TRBJ2-5 and V is TRBV20-1; TCRdb proposes TRBD2, but this gene call is untestable without DNA. This CDR3 has 14 amino acids. CDR1 and CDR2 (germline): DFQATT, SNEGSKA (reference sequence).

The chain recombines TRBV29-1 with TRBJ1-5. Germline V gene sequence: CDR1 SQVTM, CDR2 ANQGSEA. CDR3 length: 13 residues. CDR3 amino acids: CSVLTDGNQPQHF.

The chain couples TRBV5-6 to TRBJ2-7; checking the TCRdb D call of TRBD2 is not possible without DNA. Germline values: CDR1 SGHDT, CDR2 YYEEEE. CDR3 size: 14 residues. The CDR3 loop reads CASSLALVVYEQYF.

This clonotype is called medium-sized (0.01 to 0.1%) based on its frequency. The genes are TRBV29-1 and TRBJ1-1; TCRdb reports TRBD1, a call that lacks DNA to check it against. The CDR3 spans 11 residues. Germline V gene lookup returns CDR1 SQVTM and CDR2 ANQGSEA. CDR3 protein: CSVPDRASVFF.

This chain links TRBV7-3 with TRBJ2-5. Germline lookup yields CDR1 SGHTA and CDR2 FQGTGA. The CDR3 length is 15 residues. CDR3: CASSLTVSAQETQYF.

Judged by frequency, this clonotype is medium-sized (0.01 to 0.1%). The chain carries TRBV29-1 and TRBJ2-7; TCRdb designates TRBD1, a call that cannot be tested without DNA. The CDR3 spans 13 residues. Per germline, CDR1 SQVTM and CDR2 ANQGSEA. CDR3 sequence: CSVVGPSSYEQYF.

The chain recombines TRBV15 with TRBJ2-1. In germline, CDR1 is LNHNV, CDR2 YYDKDF (reference sequence). This CDR3 has 14 residues. CDR3 amino acids: CATSGDSTGYEQFF.

This clonotype ranks as medium-sized in terms of frequency. The chain joins TRBV20-1 to TRBJ1-2; TCRdb names TRBD1, which stays unverified in the absence of DNA. The CDR3 spans 14 residues. Germline V gene lookup returns CDR1 DFQATT and CDR2 SNEGSKA (reference sequence). This CDR3 reads CSLPPPQPNYGYTF.

The rearrangement joins TRBV7-9 to TRBJ2-5; TCRdb gives TRBD2 as the D gene, but with no DNA this cannot be confirmed. This CDR3 contains 17 residues. CDR1 SEHNR and CDR2 FQNEAQ come from the germline V gene (reference sequence). CDR3 region: CASSSLAGATGGETQYF.

J is TRBJ2-4 and V is TRBV4-3. Germline values: CDR1 LGHNA, CDR2 YSLEER. The CDR3 loop spans 16 amino acids. The CDR3 region is CASSQDLDLAKNIQYF.

V is TRBV7-6 and J is TRBJ2-1. CDR1 is SGHVS and CDR2 is FNYEAQ in the germline V gene. The CDR3 consists of 15 residues. The chain's CDR3 is CASSPRTGLHNEQFF.

In terms of frequency, this clonotype is medium-sized. The chain couples TRBV29-1 to TRBJ2-2; TCRdb designates TRBD2, a call that cannot be tested without DNA. This CDR3 region has 15 residues. The germline V gene encodes CDR1 SQVTM and CDR2 ANQGSEA. The CDR3 loop is CSVEVGQSYTGELFF.

By frequency, this clonotype registers medium-sized (0.01 to 0.1%). The gene calls are TRBV29-1 and TRBJ2-5. The CDR3 sequence is 11 residues long. Germline V gives CDR1 SQVTM, CDR2 ANQGSEA. The CDR3 region is CSGHNQETQYF.

Its frequency marks this clonotype as medium-sized. This sequence joins TRBV5-6 and TRBJ2-7. Germline V gene sequence: CDR1 SGHDT, CDR2 YYEEEE. The CDR3 consists of 11 residues. The CDR3 spells CASSHSYEQYF. The variable domain in full, completed from reference TRBV5-6 and TRBJ2-7, reads DAGVTQSPTHLIKTRGQQVTLRCSPKSGHDTVSWYQQALGQGPQFIFQYYEEEERQRGNFPDRFSGHQFPNYSSELNVNALLLGDSALYLCASSHSYEQYFGPGTRLTVT.